This T cell receptor beta chain appears in the sequencing data of a study of vaccination effects on CD4 cells after COVID-19. Germline CDR1 is SGHDT and CDR2 is YYEEEE. Trimming cost V 2 bases and J 7 bases; bases outside gene matches: 6. CDR3 size: 14 residues. As regards this clone: Its antigen is not known.

Data came from immunoSEQ multiplex PCR; TCRdb stores just in-frame clones and leaves some out. The data show fewer than 70,000 clones, about 80% seen once. In the ViraFEST assay, antigen-specific CD4+ clonotypes were identified by expansion after peptide-pool stimulation. Cultured cells yielded isolated CD4+ T cells after 10 to 11 days. The healthy vaccine recipients, who had no prior SARS-CoV-2 infection, showed negative nucleocapsid antibodies. It was on days 3 and 7 that half the medium was replaced with IL-2 medium. Sequenced here: CD4+ T cells from PBMCs cultured with SARS-CoV-2 spike peptides, sampled before COVID-19 vaccination. J is TRBJ1-1 and V is TRBV5-6, with TRBD1 identical over 9 bases. The TCR was taken from a human donor who received a COVID-19 vaccine. The CDR3 DNA reads as TGTGCCAGCAGCTTAACAGGGGGCGGAGGTGAAGCTTTCTTT. As protein: CASSLTGGGGEAFF.